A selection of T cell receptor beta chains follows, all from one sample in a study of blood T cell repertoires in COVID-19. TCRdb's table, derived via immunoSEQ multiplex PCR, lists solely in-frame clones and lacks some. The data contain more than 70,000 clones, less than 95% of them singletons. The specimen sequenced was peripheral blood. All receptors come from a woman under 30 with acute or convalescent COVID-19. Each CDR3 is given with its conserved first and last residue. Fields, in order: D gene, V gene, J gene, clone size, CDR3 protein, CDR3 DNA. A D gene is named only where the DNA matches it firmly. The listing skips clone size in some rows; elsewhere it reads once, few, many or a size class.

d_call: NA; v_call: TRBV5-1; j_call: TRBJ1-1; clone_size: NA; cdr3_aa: CASSWTVGGRQNMNTEAFF; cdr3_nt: TGCGCCAGCAGCTGGACGGTTGGGGGGAGGCAGAACATGAACACTGAAGCTTTCTTT
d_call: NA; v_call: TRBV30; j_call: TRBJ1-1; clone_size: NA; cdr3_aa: CAWSSRTGNTEAFF; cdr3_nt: TGTGCCTGGAGTTCGCGGACGGGAAACACTGAAGCTTTCTTT
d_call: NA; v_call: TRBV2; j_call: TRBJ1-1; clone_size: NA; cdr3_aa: CASSERGGAMNTEAFF; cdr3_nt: TGTGCCAGCAGTGAACGGGGGGGAGCAATGAACACTGAAGCTTTCTTT
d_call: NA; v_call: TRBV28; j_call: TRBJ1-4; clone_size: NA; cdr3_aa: CASSTSTNEKLFF; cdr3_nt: TGTGCCAGCTCGACATCAACTAATGAAAAACTGTTTTTT
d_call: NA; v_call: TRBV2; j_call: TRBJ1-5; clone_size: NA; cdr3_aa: CASTDQGFNQPQHF; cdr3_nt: TGTGCCAGCACTGACCAGGGGTTCAATCAGCCCCAGCATTTT
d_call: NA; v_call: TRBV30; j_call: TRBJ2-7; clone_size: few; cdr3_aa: CAWSAGNPYEQYF; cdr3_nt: TGTGCCTGGAGTGCGGGAAACCCCTACGAGCAGTACTTC
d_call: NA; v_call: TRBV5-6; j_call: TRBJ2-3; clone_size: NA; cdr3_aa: CASSLFDLEADTQYF; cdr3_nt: TGTGCCAGCAGCTTGTTTGATTTGGAGGCAGATACGCAGTATTTT
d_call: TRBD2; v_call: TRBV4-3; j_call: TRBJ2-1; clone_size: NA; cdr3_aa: CASSQDRAGGRHEQFF; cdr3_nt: TGCGCCAGCAGCCAAGATAGGGCGGGAGGTCGGCATGAGCAGTTCTTC
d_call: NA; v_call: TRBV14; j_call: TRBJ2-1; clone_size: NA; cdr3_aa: CASSQETIYNEQFF; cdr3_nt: TGTGCCAGCAGCCAGGAGACTATCTACAATGAGCAGTTCTTC
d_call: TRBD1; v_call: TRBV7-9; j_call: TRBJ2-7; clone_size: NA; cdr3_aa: CASSLGGQGYEQYF; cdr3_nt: TGTGCCAGCAGCTTAGGAGGACAGGGCTACGAGCAGTACTTC
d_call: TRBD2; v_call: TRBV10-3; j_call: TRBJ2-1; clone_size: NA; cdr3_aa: CAISEPSGQYNEQFF; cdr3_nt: TGTGCCATCAGTGAGCCTAGCGGGCAATACAATGAGCAGTTCTTC
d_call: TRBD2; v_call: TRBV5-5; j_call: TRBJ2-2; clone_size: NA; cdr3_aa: CASSSRTSGRADGELFF; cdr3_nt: TGTGCCAGCAGCTCACGGACTAGCGGGAGGGCTGACGGGGAGCTGTTTTTT
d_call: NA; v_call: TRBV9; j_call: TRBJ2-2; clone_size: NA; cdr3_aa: CASSAPTNTGELFF; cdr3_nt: TGTGCCAGCAGCGCCCCCACTAACACCGGGGAGCTGTTTTTT
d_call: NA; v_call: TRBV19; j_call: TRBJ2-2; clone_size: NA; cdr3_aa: CASSSWKAGTGELFF; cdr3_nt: TGTGCCAGTAGTAGTTGGAAGGCGGGCACCGGGGAGCTGTTTTTT
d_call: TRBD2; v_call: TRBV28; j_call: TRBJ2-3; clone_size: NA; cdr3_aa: CATGRAGGADTQYF; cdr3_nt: TGTGCCACGGGGCGGGCGGGGGGGGCAGATACGCAGTATTTT
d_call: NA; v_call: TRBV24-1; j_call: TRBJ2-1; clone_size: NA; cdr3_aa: CATSDSRGPYNEQFF; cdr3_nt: TGTGCCACCAGTGATTCCAGGGGTCCATACAATGAGCAGTTCTTC
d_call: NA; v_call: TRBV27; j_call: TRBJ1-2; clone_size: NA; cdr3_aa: CASSRGPADYGYTF; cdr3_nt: TGTGCCAGCAGTCGAGGTCCAGCTGACTATGGCTACACCTTC
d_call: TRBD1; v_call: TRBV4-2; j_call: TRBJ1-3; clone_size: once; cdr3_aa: CASRLNRGSGNTIYF; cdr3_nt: TGTGCCAGCAGACTAAACAGGGGGTCAGGAAACACCATATATTTT
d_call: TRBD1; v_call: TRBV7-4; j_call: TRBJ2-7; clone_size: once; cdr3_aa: CASSPRQGARREQYF; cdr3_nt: TGTGCCAGCAGCCCGCGACAGGGGGCGCGGCGGGAGCAGTACTTC
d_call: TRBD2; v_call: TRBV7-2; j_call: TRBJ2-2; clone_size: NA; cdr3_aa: CASSLSGGAHGELFF; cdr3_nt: TGTGCCAGCAGCTTGAGCGGGGGGGCCCACGGGGAGCTGTTTTTT